This T cell receptor (beta chain) was sequenced in a study of T cells in Graves' hyperthyroidism and ophthalmopathy. The CDR3 length is 17 residues. Germline CDR1 LGHDT, CDR2 YNNKEL (reference sequence). V gave up 0 bases and J gave up 0 bases, with 13 bases separating them. The study's findings and limits: Appearing also in blood were most of the thyroid clonotypes expanded above 0.001.

Exclusion of patients followed from uncontrolled infection, other autoimmune disease, pregnancy or lactation. Out of around 10 ml of fresh peripheral blood came the PBMCs. Amplified TCR beta CDR3 regions came from RNA transcripts. Carried out on the TCR CDR3, a first-round RT-PCR used the HTBI primer set. In TCRdb, the multiplex PCR reads were re-called with MiXCR into one record per CDR3 protein. Here the sample spans around 350,000 distinct CDR3 sequences, about 12% being singletons. This clonotype was counted ten times or more. Its target is unknown. The TCR sequence derives from a woman younger than 35 with Graves' hyperthyroidism. The sequenced material came from blood. This chain links TRBV3-1 with TRBJ2-3; the D call may be TRBD1 or TRBD2 (6 bases each). Written as DNA, the CDR3 is TGTGCCAGCAGCCAAGATTACGGAGGGGGAAGCACAGATACGCAGTATTTT. Translated: CASSQDYGGGSTDTQYF.